The present TCR beta chain was sequenced within a study of blood T cell repertoires in COVID-19. About the research overall: There were acute and convalescent COVID-19 samples, and they came from the United States, Italy and Spain. Sample material is recorded as cDNA or gDNA derived from T cells, B-cell-depleted T cells, or PBMCs.

Trimming removed 7 bases at V and 0 bases at J, with 15 bases between. The CDR3 is made up of 15 amino acids. Germline values: CDR1 MDHEN, CDR2 SYDVKM. Authors' methods: Counts of nucleated cells, estimated from reference gene primer amplification, were obtained. Repertoires were generated with immunoSEQ multiplex PCR, while TCRdb's copy carries only in-frame clones and drops some. The D gene and trimming were derived from the DNA, and the V and J assignments and clone size from that table. Among about 240,000 clones, approximately 83% were seen once, and the ten largest hold around 9.9%. Material: peripheral blood. The sequence was obtained from an elderly woman with acute or convalescent COVID-19. V is TRBV28 and J is TRBJ1-2; D is uncertain. CDR3 DNA: TGTGCCAGCAAACGGGTGGTCAGCCCTAACTATGGCTACACCTTC. It translates to CASKRVVSPNYGYTF.